This section outlines one T cell receptor beta chain sequence together with its context. Antigen: not known. The entry originates in a study of CD8+CD57+ T cells in acquired aplastic anemia. Study-wide points: Comparison of patients with controls identified about 30 shared CD8+ CDR3 sequences. Patients did not significantly differ from controls in CD8+ Simpson's diversity.

Investigators profiled TCR beta VDJ and CDR3 from genomic DNA template. TCRdb independently ran MiXCR on the reads; one entry per CDR3 protein. In the table there are tens of thousands of distinct CDR3 sequences, around half of which are singletons. Trimming cost V 6 bases and J 7 bases; bases outside gene matches: 9. Germline values: CDR1 SEHNR, CDR2 FQNEAQ (reference sequence). The CDR3 contains 15 residues. The sample comprised sorted CD4+, CD8+, or CD8+CD57+ T cells (not recorded which) from PBMCs. The source of this sequence is a human donor in good health, serving as a control. This chain joins TRBV7-9 and TRBJ1-1; 12 nucleotides align to TRBD1. CDR3 nucleotide sequence: TGTGCCAGCAGTTCGGGACAGGGGGCGGCGGGTGAAGCTTTCTTT. Protein: CASSSGQGAAGEAFF.